What follows is one T cell receptor (beta chain) and its context. What it recognizes is unknown. This entry is derived from a study of shared clonotypes between healthy human individuals. Notes on the study in general: Memory subsets generally showed lower estimated richness than naive subsets.

The repertoire was sequenced with immunoSEQ multiplex PCR; TCRdb's copy has only in-frame clones and lacks some. The sample lists about a million clones; about 75% were seen once. The germline CDR1 and CDR2 sequences are SQVTM and ANQGSEA. Trimming removed 4 bases at V and 0 bases at J, with 15 bases between. This CDR3 spans 15 amino acids. The chain is built from TRBV29-1 and TRBJ1-1, with a weak D call TRBD1 (6 bases). The TCR sequence derives from a man younger than 30 in good health. The sample taken for sequencing was memory CD4+ T cells sorted from blood. Indicated subset: CD45RA-negative fraction. CDR3 bases: TGCAGCGTTGGACAGAGGGGGGGTTTGAACACTGAAGCTTTCTTT. The encoded protein is CSVGQRGGLNTEAFF.